This entry features one TCR beta chain sequence. Participants' reported clinical history set cohort assignment. The recovered donors of Cohort 3 showed two negative PCRs, clearance, or symptom resolution. Germline V CDR1 and CDR2: SEHNR, FQNEAQ (reference sequence). This CDR3 comprises 12 residues. The V and J ends lost 7 bases and 7 bases respectively, with 12 bases between them. The sample is drawn from a study of blood T cell repertoires in COVID-19. Measured with immunoSEQ multiplex PCR; TCRdb has only the in-frame clones, and not every one. The profile covers about 130,000 clones, with roughly four fifths appearing a single time and under 9.5% taken by the ten largest.

This chain joins TRBV7-9 and TRBJ2-3; D possibly corresponds to TRBD2 (7 bases). The sample was PBMCs or T cells enriched from blood (not recorded which). This TCR was recovered from a man in his forties or fifties who had recovered from COVID-19. The CDR3 sequence is CASNWGGHTQYF. The CDR3 DNA sequence: TGTGCCAGCAACTGGGGGGGCCATACGCAGTATTTT.